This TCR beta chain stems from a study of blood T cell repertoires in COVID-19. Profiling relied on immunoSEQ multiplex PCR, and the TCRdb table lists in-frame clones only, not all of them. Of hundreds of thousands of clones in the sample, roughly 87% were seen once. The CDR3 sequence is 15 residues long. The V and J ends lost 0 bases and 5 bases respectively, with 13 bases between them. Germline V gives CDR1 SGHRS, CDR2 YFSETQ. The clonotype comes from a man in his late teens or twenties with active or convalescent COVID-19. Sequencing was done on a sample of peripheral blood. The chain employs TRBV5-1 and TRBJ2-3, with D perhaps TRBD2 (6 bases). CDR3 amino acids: CASSLALAAGDTQYF. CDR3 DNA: TGCGCCAGCAGCTTGGCACTAGCCGCGGGAGATACGCAGTATTTT.